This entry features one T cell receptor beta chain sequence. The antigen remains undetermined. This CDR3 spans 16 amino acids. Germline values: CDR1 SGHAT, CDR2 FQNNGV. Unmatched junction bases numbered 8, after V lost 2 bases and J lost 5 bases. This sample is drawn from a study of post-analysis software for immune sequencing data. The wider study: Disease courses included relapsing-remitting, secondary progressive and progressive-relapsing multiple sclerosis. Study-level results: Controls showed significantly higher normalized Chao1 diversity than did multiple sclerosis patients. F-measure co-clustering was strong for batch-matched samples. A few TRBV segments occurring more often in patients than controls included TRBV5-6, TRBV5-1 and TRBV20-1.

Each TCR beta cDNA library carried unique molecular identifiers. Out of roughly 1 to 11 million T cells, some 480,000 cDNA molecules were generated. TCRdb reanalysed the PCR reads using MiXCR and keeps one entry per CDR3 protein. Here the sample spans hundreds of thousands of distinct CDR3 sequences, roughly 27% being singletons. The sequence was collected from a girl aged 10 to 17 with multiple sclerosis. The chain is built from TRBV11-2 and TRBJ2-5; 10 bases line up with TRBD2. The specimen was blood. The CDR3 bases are TGTGCCAGCAGCTTAAGTCCTAGCGGGAGTGGGGAGACCCAGTACTTC. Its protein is CASSLSPSGSGETQYF.